Listed below are T cell receptor beta chains from one sample, sequenced in a study of blood T cell repertoires in COVID-19. The data were produced by immunoSEQ multiplex PCR, yet TCRdb's version contains in-frame clones alone and is incomplete. This repertoire shows 130,000 to 150,000 clones, 88% found once; its top ten account for over 9.5%. Sample: peripheral blood. These receptors were collected from a man in his fifties or sixties with active or convalescent COVID-19. Both conserved end residues are part of each CDR3. D genes are given only for firm matches. Part of the rows lack a size; the others show once, few, many or a class for expanded clones.

>12|TRBJ1-2|TRBV25-1|.|.
CASSEADYGYTF
TGTGCCAGCAGTGAAGCGGACTATGGCTACACCTTC
>15|TRBJ2-7|TRBV5-5|.|TRBD1
CASSFIGQGSYEQYF
TGTGCCAGCAGTTTCATTGGACAGGGATCCTACGAGCAGTACTTC
>16|TRBJ2-5|TRBV28|.|TRBD1
CASRLWAGGVKETQYF
TGTGCCAGCAGACTTTGGGCAGGGGGCGTCAAGGAGACCCAGTACTTC
>19|TRBJ2-1|TRBV7-9|.|TRBD2
CASSEPLGSGRAAYNEQFF
TGTGCCAGCAGCGAACCCCTTGGAAGCGGGAGGGCCGCCTACAATGAGCAGTTCTTC
>13|TRBJ2-1|TRBV5-4|.|.
CASSLAGNNEQFF
TGTGCCAGCAGCTTGGCAGGAAATAATGAGCAGTTCTTC
>15|TRBJ2-1|TRBV18|.|TRBD2
CASSGLAGAYNEQFF
TGTGCCAGCTCAGGGCTAGCGGGGGCCTACAATGAGCAGTTCTTC
>14|TRBJ1-4|TRBV28|.|.
CASSSRWEGEKLFF
TGTGCCAGCAGTTCCCGATGGGAGGGGGAAAAACTGTTTTTT
>14|TRBJ1-2|TRBV9|.|.
CASSVVIEGSGYTF
TGTGCCAGCAGCGTAGTTATAGAGGGCAGTGGCTACACCTTC
>12|TRBJ1-3|TRBV3-1/TRBV3-2|.|.
CASSQRGNTIYF
TGTGCCAGCAGCCAACGGGGAAACACCATATATTTT
>13|TRBJ2-5|TRBV30|.|.
CAWSGLGSETQYF
TGTGCCTGGAGTGGGCTGGGCTCGGAGACCCAGTACTTC
>14|TRBJ2-7|TRBV18|.|TRBD1
CASSPGQGAHEQYF
TGTGCCAGCTCACCCGGACAGGGGGCTCACGAGCAGTACTTC
>14|TRBJ2-2|TRBV7-8|once|TRBD2
CASREAGVAGELFF
TGTGCCAGCCGGGAAGCGGGAGTCGCCGGGGAGCTGTTTTTT
>16|TRBJ1-5|TRBV6-2/TRBV6-3|.|.
CASSYGLPGGNQPQHF
TGTGCCAGCAGTTACGGACTCCCAGGTGGCAATCAGCCCCAGCATTTT
>16|TRBJ2-7|TRBV24-1|.|.
CATSDRRTEGLYEQYF
TGTGCCACCAGTGACCGTAGGACAGAGGGGCTATACGAGCAGTACTTC
>15|TRBJ2-2|TRBV11-3|.|.
CASSLGGTVPGELFF
TGTGCCAGCAGCTTAGGCGGGACGGTCCCCGGGGAGCTGTTTTTT
>12|TRBJ2-3|TRBV29-1|once|.
CSVSTGTDTQYF
TGCAGCGTTTCTACAGGGACAGATACGCAGTATTTT
>12|TRBJ2-7|TRBV7-9|few|.
CASSLTSYEQYF
TGTGCCAGCAGCTTAACAAGCTACGAGCAGTACTTC
>16|TRBJ2-3|TRBV11-2|once|.
CASSLVGRGAGDTQYF
TGTGCCAGCAGCTTAGTTGGTCGGGGGGCCGGAGATACGCAGTATTTT
>13|TRBJ2-1|TRBV19|.|.
CASSLRGPNEQFF
TGTGCCAGTAGCCTACGGGGTCCCAATGAGCAGTTCTTC
>12|TRBJ2-4|TRBV3-1/TRBV3-2|once|.
CASSPTENIQYF
TGTGCCAGCAGCCCGACTGAAAACATTCAGTACTTC
>18|TRBJ2-5|TRBV5-1|once|TRBD2
CASSLAVAGGPYQETQYF
TGCGCCAGCAGCTTGGCCGTGGCGGGAGGGCCATACCAAGAGACCCAGTACTTC
>15|TRBJ1-1|TRBV5-8|.|TRBD1
CASSLGQGVGTEAFF
TGTGCCAGCAGCTTGGGCCAGGGGGTTGGCACTGAAGCTTTCTTT
>16|TRBJ2-7|TRBV7-2|.|TRBD1
CASRPEGTGRWYEQYF
TGTGCCAGCAGACCTGAGGGGACAGGGAGGTGGTACGAGCAGTACTTC
>13|TRBJ2-1|TRBV12-3/TRBV12-4|.|TRBD2
CASSHSGDNEQFF
TGTGCCAGCAGCCATAGCGGGGACAATGAGCAGTTCTTC
>17|TRBJ1-4|TRBV21-1|few|.
CASPGRGLQAANEKLFF
TGTGCCAGCCCCGGCAGGGGGTTGCAGGCAGCTAATGAAAAACTGTTTTTT
>14|TRBJ2-4|TRBV4-3|.|TRBD2
CASSQDPVAGIQYF
TGCGCCAGCAGCCAAGATCCGGTAGCGGGCATTCAGTACTTC
>14|TRBJ1-5|TRBV5-6|.|TRBD1
CASSSGQGDQPQHF
TGTGCCAGCAGCTCGGGACAGGGCGATCAGCCCCAGCATTTT
>17|TRBJ2-3|TRBV29-1|.|TRBD1
CSASGTGGFVGTDTQYF
TGCAGCGCCTCCGGGACAGGGGGCTTTGTCGGTACAGATACGCAGTATTTT
>16|TRBJ2-1|TRBV9|.|.
CASRDPGLSRYNEQFF
TGTGCCAGCAGGGACCCGGGACTGAGCAGATACAATGAGCAGTTCTTC